A single sample gave rise to the 29 T cell receptor beta chains below, sequenced in a study of cytomegalovirus exposure and HLA in healthy donors. PCR involved 60 Vbeta and 13 Jbeta primers. Clones were read by immunoSEQ multiplex PCR, and TCRdb kept only the in-frame ones, dropping some. Altogether about 170,000 clones are present, 70% to 85% being singletons, with the ten largest covering around 4.9%. What was sequenced was PBMCs. The receptors stem from a man aged 18 to 30 in good health and CMV-seronegative.

The V gene is TRBV2, the J gene TRBJ1-1, with D tentatively TRBD1 (5 bases). The CDR3 has 15 amino acids. Trimming shortened V by 4 bases and J by 0 bases, and 12 bases separated the two germline ends. Germline V CDR1 and CDR2: SNHLY, FYNNEI. Here the CDR3 reads CASSAIQVLNTEAFF. Here the CDR3 DNA reads TGTGCCAGCAGTGCGATACAGGTTCTGAACACTGAAGCTTTCTTT.

The gene calls are TRBV5-1 and TRBJ2-2; TRBD2 aligns across 9 bases. The V gene's germline CDR1 is SGHRS and CDR2 YFSETQ. Unmatched junction bases numbered 0, after V lost 4 bases and J lost 5 bases. The CDR3 has 13 residues. CDR3 DNA sequence: TGCGCCAGCAGCCTAGCGGGGACCGGGGAGCTGTTTTTT. This codes for CASSLAGTGELFF.

This clone was counted only a few times. This rearrangement joins TRBV5-8 to TRBJ1-3; D is ambiguous. Trimming took off 2 bases at V and 0 bases at J, with 6 bases between the two ends. The CDR3 runs 14 residues. CDR1 is SGHTS, CDR2 YDEGEE, per germline. CDR3 sequence: CASSLDISGNTIYF. CDR3 coding DNA: TGTGCCAGCAGCTTAGACATCTCTGGAAACACCATATATTTT.

The rearrangement uses TRBV4-1 and TRBJ2-7, with D hard to call. The CDR3 spans 14 residues. V lost 3 bases and J 0 bases, leaving 9 bases between the germline ends. Germline CDR1 MGHRA, CDR2 YSYEKL. The CDR3 protein is CASSQTPISYEQYF. For the CDR3, the DNA is TGCGCCAGCAGCCAGACACCGATCTCCTACGAGCAGTACTTC.

The rearrangement links TRBV2 to TRBJ1-4; 9 nucleotides match TRBD1. Germline CDR1 reads SNHLY; CDR2 reads FYNNEI. The CDR3 is 13 amino acids. The J segment lost 6 bases and the V segment lost 6 bases, leaving 2 bases of the junction unmatched. The CDR3 loop is CASSRTGDEKLFF. The CDR3 DNA is TGTGCCAGCAGCCGGACAGGGGATGAAAAACTGTTTTTT.

The chain has TRBV28 and TRBJ2-7, with 8 bases fitting TRBD2. CDR1 and CDR2 (germline): MDHEN, SYDVKM. The V and J ends lost 5 bases and 1 base, in that order; junction bases with no gene match: 7. The CDR3 consists of 15 residues. CDR3 sequence: CASSPSGRASYEQYF. The CDR3 DNA follows: TGTGCCAGCAGTCCTTCCGGGAGGGCGTCCTACGAGCAGTACTTC.

V gene TRBV30 combines with J gene TRBJ1-6; D gene unclear. The CDR3 runs to 12 residues. Per the germline V gene, CDR1 is GTSNPN and CDR2 is SVGIG (reference sequence). Trimming removed 4 bases from V and 5 bases from J, with 6 bases in between. The CDR3 nucleotides are TGTGCCTGGAATCCCGATAATTCACCCCTCCACTTT. Amino acid sequence: CAWNPDNSPLHF.

The genes are TRBV5-1 and TRBJ1-4; D ambiguous. V was trimmed by 7 bases and J by 7 bases, leaving 8 bases between them. The V gene's germline CDR1 is SGHRS and CDR2 YFSETQ. The CDR3 runs to 11 residues. The CDR3 reads CASRLREKLFF. In nucleotides, the CDR3 is TGCGCCAGCCGACTACGTGAAAAACTGTTTTTT.

Only one count was recorded for this clone. The CDR3 nucleotides are TGTGCCAGCTCGCTGGGACAGCCCACTGGCAATTCACCCCTCCACTTT. It translates to CASSLGQPTGNSPLHF. This rearrangement joins TRBV18 to TRBJ1-6; 7 nucleotides agree with TRBD1. The V gene's germline CDR1 is KGHSH and CDR2 LQKENI. Losses at the gene ends were 6 bases for V and 7 bases for J; bases not matched to a gene: 12. The CDR3 is 16 residues long. Combining the CDR3 with reference TRBV18 and TRBJ1-6 gives the whole variable domain NAGVMQNPRHLVRRRGQEARLRCSPMKGHSHVYWYRQLPEEGLKFMVYLQKENIIDESGMPKERFSAEFPKEGPSILRIQQVVRGDSAAYFCASSLGQPTGNSPLHFGNGTRLTVT.

This chain uses TRBV18 with TRBJ2-7; D possibly corresponds to TRBD1 (5 bases). Trimming cost V 0 bases and J 6 bases, with 12 bases left between them. This CDR3 spans 14 amino acids. Per the germline V gene, CDR1 is KGHSH and CDR2 is LQKENI. CDR3 in amino acids: CASSPPSQGGEQYF. The CDR3 DNA reads as TGTGCCAGCTCACCACCGTCGCAGGGCGGCGAGCAGTACTTC.

V gene TRBV7-9 combines with J gene TRBJ2-1; TRBD2 aligns across 12 bases. V shed 8 bases and J 4 bases; nucleotides not matched to a gene: 0. The CDR3 consists of 13 residues. CDR1 is SEHNR, CDR2 FQNEAQ, per germline (reference sequence). This CDR3 reads CASGTSGYNEQFF. CDR3 DNA: TGTGCCAGCGGGACTAGCGGGTACAATGAGCAGTTCTTC.

The rearrangement uses TRBV7-6 and TRBJ2-5; TRBD2 matches at 9 bases. There are 15 residues in the CDR3. CDR1 and CDR2 from the germline V gene are SGHVS and FNYEAQ. After removal of 5 bases from V and 0 bases from J, the junction contained 4 bases not matched to a gene. The CDR3 reads CASSRGRGHQETQYF. The CDR3 DNA follows: TGTGCCAGCAGCCGCGGGAGGGGCCACCAAGAGACCCAGTACTTC.

The CDR3 reads CASSLEPVSNYGYTF. The CDR3 DNA is TGTGCCAGCAGCCTGGAGCCAGTCTCTAACTATGGCTACACCTTC. The chain joins TRBV7-8 to TRBJ1-2; no reliable D call. Trimming pared 5 bases from V and 0 bases from J, leaving 13 bases between. Per germline, CDR1 SGHVS and CDR2 FQNEAQ. The CDR3 covers 15 residues.

This clone is a singleton in its sample. The gene calls are TRBV30 and TRBJ2-3; 7 bases are a match to TRBD2. The length of the CDR3 is 14 residues. Germline V gene data show CDR1 as GTSNPN and CDR2 as SVGIG (reference sequence). V gave up 4 bases and J gave up 5 bases; unmatched junction bases: 9. CDR3 sequence: CAWKWGRAEDTQYF. In DNA, the CDR3 is TGTGCCTGGAAATGGGGGAGGGCCGAAGATACGCAGTATTTT.

The chain couples TRBV28 to TRBJ2-1, with TRBD2 matching over 8 bases. Germline CDR1 is MDHEN and CDR2 is SYDVKM. Losses at the gene ends were 11 bases for V and 8 bases for J; bases not matched to a gene: 17. There are 15 residues in the CDR3. The CDR3 nucleotides read TGTGCCGCCACCGGGACGGGAGGGCCGTGGCATGAGCAGTTCTTC. Protein: CAATGTGGPWHEQFF. Full variable domain (missing parts from reference TRBV28 and TRBJ2-1): DVKVTQSSRYLVKRTGEKVFLECVQDMDHENMFWYRQDPGLGLRLIYFSYDVKMKEKGDIPEGYSVSREKKERFSLILESASTNQTSMYLCAATGTGGPWHEQFFGPGTRLTVL.

The chain combines TRBV7-3 with TRBJ1-1; D is undetermined. Germline lookup yields CDR1 SGHTA and CDR2 FQGTGA. CDR3 length: 15 amino acids. The V end was cut by 1 base, the J end by 1 base, with 10 bases between. CDR3 region: CASSLIRAQNTEAFF. The CDR3 DNA reads as TGTGCCAGCAGCTTAATTCGAGCCCAGAACACTGAAGCTTTCTTT.

This clone was seen only once. DNA for the CDR3: TGTGCCAGCAGTGAAACCCCGCAGGGTCGCACCTTC. Residues: CASSETPQGRTF. The J gene is TRBJ1-2, the V gene TRBV2; the D gene is possibly TRBD1 (5 bases). This CDR3 has 12 residues. The germline V gene encodes CDR1 SNHLY and CDR2 FYNNEI. Trimming shortened V by 2 bases and J by 13 bases, and 14 bases separated the two germline ends.

This chain joins TRBV28 and TRBJ2-5, with 13 bases identical to TRBD2. Trimming took 4 bases from V and 5 from J; bases not matched to a gene: 7. The CDR3 has 16 residues. From germline, CDR1 is MDHEN and CDR2 SYDVKM. The CDR3 spells CASSSALAGGPETQYF. The CDR3 region has the DNA TGTGCCAGCAGTTCCGCACTAGCGGGAGGGCCGGAGACCCAGTACTTC.

This chain connects TRBV6-1 to TRBJ2-7; 8 nucleotides agree with TRBD2. Per germline, CDR1 MNHNS and CDR2 SASEGT. This CDR3 is built from 16 residues. The V and J ends lost 3 bases and 3 bases, in that order; junction bases with no gene match: 10. The CDR3 spells CASSDLGLAALYEQYF. In nucleotides, the CDR3 is TGTGCCAGCAGTGATCTCGGACTAGCAGCCCTCTACGAGCAGTACTTC.

This chain joins TRBV10-3 and TRBJ2-2, with 15 bases lining up with TRBD2. The CDR3 has 18 residues. CDR1 is ENHRY and CDR2 is SYGVKD in the germline V gene. V shed 6 bases and J 4 bases; nucleotides not matched to a gene: 9. The CDR3 DNA is TGTGCCATCAGCGACTTAGGGACTAGCGGGAGGCCCACCGGGGAGCTGTTTTTT. The encoded protein is CAISDLGTSGRPTGELFF.

V is TRBV19 and J is TRBJ2-3; D gene unclear. Germline V CDR1 and CDR2: LNHDA, SQIVND (reference sequence). The CDR3 runs to 12 residues. The V and J ends lost 10 bases and 6 bases respectively, with 14 bases between them. CDR3 sequence (DNA): TGTGCCACCGCAATAGCCGCTGATACGCAGTATTTT. This codes for CATAIAADTQYF.

The rearrangement uses TRBV27 and TRBJ2-2; TRBD2 matches at 12 bases. The CDR3 has 17 amino acids. Germline V gives CDR1 MNHEY, CDR2 SMNVEV (reference sequence). Trimming at V came to 1 base and at J to 2 bases, leaving 2 bases not matched to a gene. The CDR3 bases are TGTGCCAGCAGTTTATGGACTAGCGGGATAAACACCGGGGAGCTGTTTTTT. This gives the protein CASSLWTSGINTGELFF.

This clone came up once. The chain links TRBV6-5 to TRBJ1-2; D is unresolved. The germline V and J ends were trimmed by 8 bases and 4 bases, with 11 bases remaining between them. The germline V gene has CDR1 MNHEY and CDR2 SVGAGI. The CDR3 is 12 residues long. The CDR3 DNA reads TGTGCCAGCTGGTCCTCCGGCTATGGCTACACCTTC. This translates into CASWSSGYGYTF.

The CDR3 protein is CASSFGGAGANVLTF. The CDR3 nucleotides are TGTGCCAGCAGCTTTGGGGGGGCTGGGGCCAACGTCCTGACTTTC. V usage is TRBV7-3 and J usage is TRBJ2-6; 7 bases are shared with TRBD2. With 3 bases clipped from V and 2 bases from J, the junction kept 1 base outside the gene matches. This CDR3 contains 15 residues. Germline V lookup: CDR1 SGHTA, CDR2 FQGTGA. Filled out from reference TRBV7-3 and TRBJ2-6, the complete variable domain reads GAGVSQTPSNKVTEKGKYVELRCDPISGHTALYWYRQSLGQGPEFLIYFQGTGAADDSGLPNDRFFAVRPEGSVSTLKIQRTERGDSAVYLCASSFGGAGANVLTFGAGSRLTVL.

This clone has more than one count but fewer than ten. CDR3 protein: CASSQIIAGGYEQYF. CDR3 coding DNA: TGCGCCAGCAGCCAAATTATAGCGGGAGGCTACGAGCAGTACTTC. The V call is TRBV4-3, the J call TRBJ2-7; TRBD2 agrees at 10 bases. V lost 2 bases, J lost 3 bases, and 4 bases stayed unmatched. The CDR3 loop spans 15 amino acids. Germline V CDR1 and CDR2: LGHNA, YSLEER.

As regards this clone: The sample carries other DNA sequences with the same CDR3. The V and J genes are TRBV6-6 and TRBJ2-5, with a weak D call TRBD2 (6 bases). In germline, CDR1 is MNHNY, CDR2 SVGAGI (reference sequence). The ends were cut back, 2 bases at V and 1 base at J, with 8 bases in the middle. The CDR3 is made up of 14 amino acids. The CDR3 DNA reads as TGTGCCAGCAGTTACCTGGGACTCCAAGAGACCCAGTACTTC. It is translated as CASSYLGLQETQYF.

The chain recombines TRBV10-3 with TRBJ1-1; no reliable D call. The germline V and J ends were trimmed by 4 bases and 1 base, with 10 bases remaining between them. The CDR3 contains 14 residues. Germline V gene sequence: CDR1 ENHRY, CDR2 SYGVKD. CDR3 sequence reads: CAISVLQTNTEAFF. As DNA, the CDR3 is TGTGCCATCAGTGTTTTACAGACGAACACTGAAGCTTTCTTT.

CDR3 bases: TGTGCCAGCAGCCCACAGCAGGGGGCCCCGGGCACCATATATTTT. This gives the protein CASSPQQGAPGTIYF. The chain links TRBV13 to TRBJ1-3; TRBD1 aligns across 8 bases. The V and J ends lost 5 bases and 9 bases, in that order; junction bases with no gene match: 12. The CDR3 totals 15 residues. Germline-derived CDR1 and CDR2 are PRHDT and FYEKMQ (reference sequence).

This chain uses TRBV27 with TRBJ1-1; 8 bases match TRBD1. From germline, CDR1 is MNHEY and CDR2 SMNVEV (reference sequence). This CDR3 has 16 amino acids. V lost 3 bases and J lost 5; bases outside the gene matches: 11. The CDR3 region has the DNA TGTGCCAGCAGTTTTCTTGGACAGGGCCTGGGGACTGAAGCTTTCTTT. Translating gives CASSFLGQGLGTEAFF.